This T cell receptor beta chain was found in a study of shared clonotypes between healthy human individuals. Subsets obtained from CD4+ cells comprised CD45RA+ naive and CD45RA-negative memory cells. Sequencing used immunoSEQ multiplex PCR; TCRdb keeps in-frame clones, though not all of them. The sample includes some 2,000,000 clones, roughly 95% seen only once; the top ten take 0.1% to 0.15%. The clonotype comes from a man younger than 30 in good health. Material for sequencing was naive CD4+ T cells sorted from blood. Regarding subset: CD45RA+ positively selected.

The CDR3 sequence is CASSFGGAHQETQYF. In DNA, the CDR3 is TGCGCCAGCAGCTTTGGGGGGGCCCACCAAGAGACCCAGTACTTC. The gene calls are TRBV5-1 and TRBJ2-5, with D perhaps TRBD2 (7 bases). Between the trimmed V and J ends, which lost 2 bases and 0 bases, there was a span of 11 bases. CDR3 size: 15 residues. Germline V gives CDR1 SGHRS, CDR2 YFSETQ.